This T cell receptor beta chain was identified in a study of CD8 T cells in Susac syndrome. This CDR3 region has 16 residues. The trim removed 2 bases at V and 7 bases at J, leaving 6 bases unmatched. CDR1 and CDR2 from the germline V gene are SGHTA and FQGNSA. Random hexamers primed reverse transcription of 0.5 to 1 ug RNA. Coverage of TCR beta CDR3 amplification by immunoSEQ multiplex PCR extended to 54 Vbeta and 13 Jbeta. A single record per CDR3 protein comes from TCRdb applying MiXCR to the immunoSEQ multiplex PCR reads. The data contain more than 100,000 distinct CDR3 sequences, more than 90% of them singletons.

Sequencing used CD4+ T cells from PBMCs. This receptor was taken from a human donor in good health. This sequence joins TRBV7-2 and TRBJ2-2, with 11 bases that match TRBD2. Written as DNA, the CDR3 is TGTGCCAGCAGCTTACTAGCGGGAGGAGTTGGCGGGGAGCTGTTTTTT. Translation: CASSLLAGGVGGELFF.